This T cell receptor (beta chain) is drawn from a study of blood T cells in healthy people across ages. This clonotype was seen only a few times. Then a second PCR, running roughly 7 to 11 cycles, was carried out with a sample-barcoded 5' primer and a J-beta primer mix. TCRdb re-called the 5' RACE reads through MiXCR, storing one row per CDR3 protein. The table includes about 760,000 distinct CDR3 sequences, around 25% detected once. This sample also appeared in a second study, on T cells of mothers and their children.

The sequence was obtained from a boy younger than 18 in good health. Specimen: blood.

The CDR3 region has the DNA TGTGCCAGCAGCTTGGGACGGGCCGGGGGCTCCTACGAGCAGTACTTC. This sequence encodes CASSLGRAGGSYEQYF. This chain uses TRBV5-5 with TRBJ2-5, with D perhaps matching TRBD2 (6 bases). The end of the DNA is better explained by TRBJ2-7, so the J call may be wrong. The CDR3 totals 16 residues. Germline CDR1 and CDR2: SGHKS and YYEKEE (reference sequence).